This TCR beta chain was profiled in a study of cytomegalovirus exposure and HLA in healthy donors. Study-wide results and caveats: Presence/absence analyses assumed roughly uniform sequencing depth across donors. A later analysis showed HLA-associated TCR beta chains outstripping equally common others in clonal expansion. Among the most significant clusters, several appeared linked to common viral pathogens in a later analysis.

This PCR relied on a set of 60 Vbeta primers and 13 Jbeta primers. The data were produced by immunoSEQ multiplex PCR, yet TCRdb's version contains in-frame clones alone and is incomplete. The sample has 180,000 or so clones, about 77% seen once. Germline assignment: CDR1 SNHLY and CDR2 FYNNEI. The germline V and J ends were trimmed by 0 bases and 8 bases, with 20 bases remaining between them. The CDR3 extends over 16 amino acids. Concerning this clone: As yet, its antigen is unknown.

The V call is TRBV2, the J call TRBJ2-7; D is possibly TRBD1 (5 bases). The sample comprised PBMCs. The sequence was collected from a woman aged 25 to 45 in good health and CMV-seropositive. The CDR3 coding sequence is TGTGCCAGCAGTGAAGCATCTGGGGCGATCGCTCCCAAGCAGTACTTC. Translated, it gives CASSEASGAIAPKQYF.